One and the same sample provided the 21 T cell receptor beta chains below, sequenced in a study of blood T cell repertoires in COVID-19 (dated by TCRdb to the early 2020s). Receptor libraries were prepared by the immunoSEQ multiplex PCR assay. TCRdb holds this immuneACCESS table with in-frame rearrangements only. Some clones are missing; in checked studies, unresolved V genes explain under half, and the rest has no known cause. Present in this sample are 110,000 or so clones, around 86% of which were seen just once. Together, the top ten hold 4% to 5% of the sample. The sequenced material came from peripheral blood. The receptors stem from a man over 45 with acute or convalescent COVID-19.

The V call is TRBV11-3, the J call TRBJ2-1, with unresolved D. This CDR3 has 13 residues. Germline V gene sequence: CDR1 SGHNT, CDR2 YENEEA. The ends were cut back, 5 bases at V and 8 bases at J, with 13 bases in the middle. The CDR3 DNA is TGTGCCAGCAGCACCCAGACGGCGGATGAGCAGTTCTTC. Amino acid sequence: CASSTQTADEQFF.

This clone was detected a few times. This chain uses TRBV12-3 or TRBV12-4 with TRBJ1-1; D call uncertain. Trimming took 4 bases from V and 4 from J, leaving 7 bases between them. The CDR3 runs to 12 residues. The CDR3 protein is CASSSHFTEAFF. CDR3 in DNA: TGTGCCAGCAGTTCCCATTTCACTGAAGCTTTCTTT.

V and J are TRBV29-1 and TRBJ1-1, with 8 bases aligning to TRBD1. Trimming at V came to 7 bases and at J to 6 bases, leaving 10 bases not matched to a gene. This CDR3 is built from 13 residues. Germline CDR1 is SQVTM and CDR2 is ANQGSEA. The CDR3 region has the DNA TGCAGCGCCGGACAGGGAGGCCTCCCTGAAGCTTTCTTT. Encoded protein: CSAGQGGLPEAFF. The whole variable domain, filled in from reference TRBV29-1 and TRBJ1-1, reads SAVISQKPSRDICQRGTSLTIQCQVDSQVTMMFWYRQQPGQSLTLIATANQGSEATYESGFVIDKFPISRPNLTFSTLTVSNMSPEDSSIYLCSAGQGGLPEAFFGQGTRLTVV.

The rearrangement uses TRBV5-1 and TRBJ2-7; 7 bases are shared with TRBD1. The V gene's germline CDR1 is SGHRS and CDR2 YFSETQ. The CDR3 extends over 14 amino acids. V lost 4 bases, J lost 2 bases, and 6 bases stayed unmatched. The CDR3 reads CASSAGTATYEQYF. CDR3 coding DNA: TGCGCCAGCAGCGCCGGGACAGCTACCTACGAGCAGTACTTC.

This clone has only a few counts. DNA of the CDR3: TGCGCCAGCACTAGCGCGGGAGGGGAGCTGTTTTTT. Its protein product is CASTSAGGELFF. The rearrangement links TRBV10-1 to TRBJ2-2, with TRBD2 as a possible D gene (6 bases). This CDR3 has 12 amino acids. The V gene lost 7 bases and the J gene lost 8 bases, with 11 bases spanning the gap. CDR1 is WNHNN, CDR2 SYGVQD, per germline (reference sequence).

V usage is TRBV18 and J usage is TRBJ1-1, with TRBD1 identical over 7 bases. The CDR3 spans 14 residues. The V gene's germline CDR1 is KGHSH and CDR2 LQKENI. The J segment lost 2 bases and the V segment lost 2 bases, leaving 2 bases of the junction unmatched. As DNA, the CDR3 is TGTGCCAGCTCACCAGGGACAGCAAACACTGAAGCTTTCTTT. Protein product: CASSPGTANTEAFF.

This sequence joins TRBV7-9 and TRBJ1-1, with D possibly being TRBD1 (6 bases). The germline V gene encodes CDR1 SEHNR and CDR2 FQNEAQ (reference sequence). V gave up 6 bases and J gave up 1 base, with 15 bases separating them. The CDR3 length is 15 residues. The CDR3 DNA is TGTGCCAGCAGGCATACGGGGGGCGAGAACACTGAAGCTTTCTTT. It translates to CASRHTGGENTEAFF. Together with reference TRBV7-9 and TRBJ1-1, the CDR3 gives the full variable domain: DTGVSQNPRHKITKRGQNVTFRCDPISEHNRLYWYRQTLGQGPEFLTYFQNEAQLEKSRLLSDRFSAERPKGSFSTLEIQRTEQGDSAMYLCASRHTGGENTEAFFGQGTRLTVV.

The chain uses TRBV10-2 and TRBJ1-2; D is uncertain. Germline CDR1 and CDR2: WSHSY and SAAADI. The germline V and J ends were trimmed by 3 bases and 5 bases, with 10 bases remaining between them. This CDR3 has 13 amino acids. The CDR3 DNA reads TGCGCCAGCAGTGACCCTCGGAGGTATGGCTACACCTTC. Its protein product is CASSDPRRYGYTF.

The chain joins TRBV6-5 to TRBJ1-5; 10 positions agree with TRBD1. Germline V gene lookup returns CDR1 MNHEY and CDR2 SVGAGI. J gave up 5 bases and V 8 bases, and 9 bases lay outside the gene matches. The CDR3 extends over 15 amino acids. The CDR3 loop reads CASELDRGIYQPQHF. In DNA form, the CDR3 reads TGTGCCAGCGAATTGGACAGGGGGATTTATCAGCCCCAGCATTTT.

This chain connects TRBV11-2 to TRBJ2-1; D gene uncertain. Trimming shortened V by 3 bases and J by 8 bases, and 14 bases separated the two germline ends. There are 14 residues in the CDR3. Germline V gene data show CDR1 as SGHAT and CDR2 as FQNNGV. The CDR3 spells CASSFEAWRHEQFF. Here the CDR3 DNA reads TGTGCCAGCAGCTTCGAGGCGTGGCGCCATGAGCAGTTCTTC.

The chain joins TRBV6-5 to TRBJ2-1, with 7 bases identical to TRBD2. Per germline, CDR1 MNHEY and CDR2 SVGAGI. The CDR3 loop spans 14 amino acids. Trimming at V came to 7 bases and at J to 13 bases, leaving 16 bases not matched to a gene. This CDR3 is CASIANSKLAPQFF. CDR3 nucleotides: TGTGCCAGCATCGCTAATTCTAAACTAGCGCCCCAGTTCTTC.

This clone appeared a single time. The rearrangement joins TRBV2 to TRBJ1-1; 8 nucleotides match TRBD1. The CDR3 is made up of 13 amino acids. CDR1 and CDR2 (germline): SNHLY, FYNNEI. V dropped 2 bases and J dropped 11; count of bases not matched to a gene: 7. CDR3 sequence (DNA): TGTGCCAGCAGTGAATTCCCGACAGGGGACGCTTTCTTT. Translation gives CASSEFPTGDAFF.

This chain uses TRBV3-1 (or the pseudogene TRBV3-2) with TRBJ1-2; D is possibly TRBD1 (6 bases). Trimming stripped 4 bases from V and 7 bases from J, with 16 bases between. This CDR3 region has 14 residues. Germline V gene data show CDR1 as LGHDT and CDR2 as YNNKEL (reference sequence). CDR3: CASSPVQGNSGYTF. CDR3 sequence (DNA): TGTGCCAGCAGCCCGGTACAGGGTAATAGTGGCTACACCTTC.

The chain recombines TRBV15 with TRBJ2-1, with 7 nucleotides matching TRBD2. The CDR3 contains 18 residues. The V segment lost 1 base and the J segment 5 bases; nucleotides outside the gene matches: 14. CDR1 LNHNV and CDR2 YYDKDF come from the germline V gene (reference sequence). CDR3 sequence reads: CATSRAQPTSLWDNEQFF. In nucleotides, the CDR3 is TGTGCCACCAGCAGAGCCCAACCGACTAGCTTGTGGGACAATGAGCAGTTCTTC.

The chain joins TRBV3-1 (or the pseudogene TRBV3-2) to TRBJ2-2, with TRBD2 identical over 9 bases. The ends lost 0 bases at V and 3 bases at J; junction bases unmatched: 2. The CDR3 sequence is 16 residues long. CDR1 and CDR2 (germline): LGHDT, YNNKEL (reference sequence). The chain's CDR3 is CASSQETSGHTGELFF. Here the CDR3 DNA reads TGTGCCAGCAGCCAAGAGACTAGCGGACACACCGGGGAGCTGTTTTTT.

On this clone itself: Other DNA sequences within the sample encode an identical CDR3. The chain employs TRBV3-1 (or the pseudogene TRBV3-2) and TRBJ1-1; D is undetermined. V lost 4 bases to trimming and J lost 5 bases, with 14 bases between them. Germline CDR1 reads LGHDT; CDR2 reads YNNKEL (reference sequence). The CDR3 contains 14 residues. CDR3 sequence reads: CASSPRTGGTEAFF. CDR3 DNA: TGTGCCAGCAGCCCCCGGACGGGAGGGACTGAAGCTTTCTTT.

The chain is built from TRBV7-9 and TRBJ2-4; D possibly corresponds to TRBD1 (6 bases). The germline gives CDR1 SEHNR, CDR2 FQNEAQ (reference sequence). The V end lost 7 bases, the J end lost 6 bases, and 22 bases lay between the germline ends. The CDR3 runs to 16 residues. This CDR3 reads CASNVPGTKPTNIQYF. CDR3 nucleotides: TGTGCCAGCAACGTCCCCGGGACAAAGCCCACAAACATTCAGTACTTC.

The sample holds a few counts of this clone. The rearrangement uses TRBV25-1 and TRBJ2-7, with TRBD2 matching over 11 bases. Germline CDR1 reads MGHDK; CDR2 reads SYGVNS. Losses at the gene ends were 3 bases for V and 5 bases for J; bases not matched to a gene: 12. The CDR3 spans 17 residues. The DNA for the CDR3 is TGTGCCAGCAGTGAGCCCGCTAGCGGGGGGCCCCCCCACGAGCAGTACTTC. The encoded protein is CASSEPASGGPPHEQYF.

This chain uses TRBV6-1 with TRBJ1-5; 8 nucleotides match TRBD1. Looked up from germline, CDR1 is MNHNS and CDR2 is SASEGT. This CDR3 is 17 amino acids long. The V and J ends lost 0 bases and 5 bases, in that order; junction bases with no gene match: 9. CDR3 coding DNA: TGTGCCAGCAGTGAAGCTTCAGGACAGGGATGGGATCAGCCCCAGCATTTT. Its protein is CASSEASGQGWDQPQHF.

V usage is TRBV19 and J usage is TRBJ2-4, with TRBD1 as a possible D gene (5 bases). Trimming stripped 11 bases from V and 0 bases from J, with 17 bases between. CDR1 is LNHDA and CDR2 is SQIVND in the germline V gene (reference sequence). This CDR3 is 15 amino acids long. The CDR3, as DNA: TGTGCCTCTAAAAAGGGGCGACTAGCCAAAAACATTCAGTACTTC. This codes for CASKKGRLAKNIQYF.

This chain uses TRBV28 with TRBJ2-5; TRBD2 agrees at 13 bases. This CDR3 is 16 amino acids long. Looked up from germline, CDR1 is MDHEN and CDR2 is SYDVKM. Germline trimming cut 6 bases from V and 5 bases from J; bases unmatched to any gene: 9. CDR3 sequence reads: CASRGGLAGIRETQYF. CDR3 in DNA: TGTGCCAGCAGGGGGGGACTAGCGGGAATCAGGGAGACCCAGTACTTC.